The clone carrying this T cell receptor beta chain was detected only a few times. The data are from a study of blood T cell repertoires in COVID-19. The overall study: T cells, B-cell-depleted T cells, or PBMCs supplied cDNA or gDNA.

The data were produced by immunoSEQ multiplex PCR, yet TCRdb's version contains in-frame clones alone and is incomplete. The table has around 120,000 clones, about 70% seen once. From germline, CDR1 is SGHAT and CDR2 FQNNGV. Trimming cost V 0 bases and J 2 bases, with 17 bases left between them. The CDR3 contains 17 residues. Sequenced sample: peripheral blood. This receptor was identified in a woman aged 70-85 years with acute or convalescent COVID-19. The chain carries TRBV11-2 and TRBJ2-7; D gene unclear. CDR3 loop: CASSLDQSELNPYEQYF. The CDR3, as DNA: TGTGCCAGCAGCTTAGATCAGAGCGAGCTAAACCCCTACGAGCAGTACTTC.